Listed below are T cell receptor beta chains from one sample, sequenced in a study of cytotoxic CD8 clonotypes in ibrutinib-treated CLL. Produced via immunoSEQ multiplex PCR; TCRdb's table is partial and in-frame only. Of some 150,000 clones listed, roughly 80% were seen once; the top ten hold around 30%. The sample was PBMCs, taken after 12 months of ibrutinib treatment. The receptors originated from a human donor with chronic lymphocytic leukemia. CDR3s include the opening cysteine and the closing phenylalanine or tryptophan. Fields, in order: clone size, D gene, V gene, J gene, CDR3 DNA, CDR3 protein. A D gene is named only where the DNA matches it firmly. Part of the rows lack a size; the others show once, few, many or a class for expanded clones.

>NA|NA|TRBV15|TRBJ2-7
TGTGCCACCAGCAGAGATCTAGCCCGAGACGAGCAGTACTTC
CATSRDLARDEQYF
>NA|NA|TRBV4-3|TRBJ2-3
TGCGCCAGCAGCCCCGCTAGAGATACGCAGTATTTT
CASSPARDTQYF
>once|NA|TRBV2|TRBJ1-2
TGTGCCAGCAGTGACCTAGGGGGAAATGGCTACACCTTC
CASSDLGGNGYTF
>NA|TRBD1|TRBV7-9|TRBJ1-2
TGTGCCAGCAGCTTACGAGGGGGCTCCTATGGCTACACCTTC
CASSLRGGSYGYTF
>NA|NA|TRBV6-5|TRBJ1-2
TGTGCCAGCAGTTACTGGGCGGGGGAATCATATGGCTACACCTTC
CASSYWAGESYGYTF
>once|TRBD1|TRBV28|TRBJ2-7
TGTGCCAGCAACCTATTGCCCGGGACAGGGGGAGGCGAGCAGTACTTC
CASNLLPGTGGGEQYF
>NA|NA|TRBV9|TRBJ1-1
TGTGCCAGCAGCGTTTCTCACAGGGTAGACGCTGAAGCTTTCTTT
CASSVSHRVDAEAFF
>NA|NA|TRBV2|TRBJ1-3
TGTGCCAGCAGTGAAGGGGGTGGAAACACCATATATTTT
CASSEGGGNTIYF
>NA|NA|TRBV30|TRBJ2-3
TGTGCCTGGAGCGTGACTCCGATAAGCACAGATACGCAGTATTTT
CAWSVTPISTDTQYF
>NA|NA|TRBV6-1|TRBJ2-6
TGTGCCAGCAGTGCCGGGGGCGCTGGGGCCAACGTCCTGACTTTC
CASSAGGAGANVLTF
>NA|NA|TRBV28|TRBJ1-5
TGTGCCAGCAGTTACCCAGTACCTCAGCAGCCCCAGCATTTT
CASSYPVPQQPQHF
>NA|NA|TRBV11-3|TRBJ1-1
TGTGCCAGCAGCCTCAATATGGGAGGCGGGGAAGCTTTCTTT
CASSLNMGGGEAFF
>NA|NA|TRBV10-3|TRBJ2-3
TGTGCCATCAGAGGAGTCAGTCGGGGCGGAGATACGCAGTATTTT
CAIRGVSRGGDTQYF
>NA|TRBD2|TRBV4-2|TRBJ2-5
TGTGCCAGCAGCCAAGAAGCGGGACTAGCGGGAGGGAGGGAGACCCAGTACTTC
CASSQEAGLAGGRETQYF
>NA|NA|TRBV11-1|TRBJ2-7
TGTGCCAGCAGCCCTTGGAAGGAATACGAGCAGTACTTC
CASSPWKEYEQYF
>NA|TRBD2|TRBV5-1|TRBJ2-3
TGCGCCAGCAGCTCTGAAGCGGGAGGGCCAGGAGATACGCAGTATTTT
CASSSEAGGPGDTQYF
>NA|NA|TRBV9|TRBJ1-2
TGTGCCAGCAGCCCCTTGGGGGGGGGCAGGTATGGCTACACCTTC
CASSPLGGGRYGYTF
>NA|NA|TRBV6-5|TRBJ2-1
TGTGCCAGCAGTTACTCGCTGAGGGCGGGAAACAATGAGCAGTTCTTC
CASSYSLRAGNNEQFF
>NA|TRBD2|TRBV9|TRBJ2-7
TGTGCCAGCAGCGGCGGACTAGCGGGGTACGAGCAGTACTTC
CASSGGLAGYEQYF
>NA|NA|TRBV2|TRBJ1-5
TGTGCCAGCAGTGATCTGGGGATGGGGCAGCCCCAGCATTTT
CASSDLGMGQPQHF
>NA|NA|TRBV2|TRBJ2-1
TGTGCCAGCAGTCCCGGACAGAAAAACAATGAGCAGTTCTTC
CASSPGQKNNEQFF
>once|TRBD2|TRBV9|TRBJ2-5
TGTGCCAGCAGCGCTGGACTAGCCCAGGAGACCCAGTACTTC
CASSAGLAQETQYF
>NA|TRBD1|TRBV28|TRBJ1-2
TGTGCCAGCAGTTCCTGGGGACAGGGAGGAGGCTACACCTTC
CASSSWGQGGGYTF
>NA|TRBD2|TRBV2|TRBJ2-7
TGTGCCAGCAATACGGGAGGAAGCTACGAGCAGTACTTC
CASNTGGSYEQYF
>NA|NA|TRBV11-3|TRBJ2-3
TGTGCCAGCAGCGAAATAGCGGTCGTGGATACGCAGTATTTT
CASSEIAVVDTQYF
>NA|NA|TRBV18|TRBJ2-3
TGTGCCAGCTCACGGAATAGTGATGATACGCAGTATTTT
CASSRNSDDTQYF
>few|NA|TRBV5-3|TRBJ1-1
TGTGCCAGAAGCTTGGCGCGGAACACTGAAGCTTTCTTT
CARSLARNTEAFF
>NA|TRBD2|TRBV18|TRBJ2-7
TGTGCCAGCTCACCAAGCGGGAGCTCCTACGAGCAGTACTTC
CASSPSGSSYEQYF
>once|NA|TRBV28|TRBJ1-4
TGTGCCAGCAGTTTAGGGGCAGGACCAACTAATGAAAAACTGTTTTTT
CASSLGAGPTNEKLFF
>NA|NA|TRBV5-1|TRBJ2-3
TGCGCCAGCAGCTTGGAAGCAGATACGCAGTATTTT
CASSLEADTQYF
>NA|TRBD1|TRBV5-1|TRBJ2-2
TGCGCCAGCAGCTTTAGAGGACAGGGGAACACCGGGGAGCTGTTTTTT
CASSFRGQGNTGELFF
>NA|NA|TRBV5-8|TRBJ2-1
TGTGCCAGCAGCTTGGCTTTATACAATGAGCAGTTCTTC
CASSLALYNEQFF
>NA|NA|TRBV5-1|TRBJ2-1
TGCGCCAGCAGCTTGGCGGGGGCCTACAATGAGCAGTTCTTC
CASSLAGAYNEQFF
>once|TRBD1|TRBV5-1|TRBJ2-6
TGCGCCAGCAGCTTGACCCGGACAGGGGACTACGGGGCCAACGTCCTGACTTTC
CASSLTRTGDYGANVLTF
>NA|TRBD2|TRBV9|TRBJ2-7
TGTGCCAGCAGCCGTGATGGGACTAGCGGGATCCGCTCCTACGAGCAGTACTTC
CASSRDGTSGIRSYEQYF
>NA|NA|TRBV4-1|TRBJ2-7
TGCGCCAGCAGCCAAGAAGGTGGTAGCGGCTTCTACGAGCAGTACTTC
CASSQEGGSGFYEQYF
>NA|NA|TRBV15|TRBJ2-7
TGTGCCACCAGCAGAGGTGGAGGGACTTACTACGAGCAGTACTTC
CATSRGGGTYYEQYF